The TCR beta chain under discussion was sequenced for a study of blood T cells in healthy people across ages. Study at large: Through template switching, about one barcoded beta molecule was captured per two T cells, as measured in model experiments. General study results and limits: Significant beta diversity loss was already apparent by age around 36, declining roughly linearly.

This CDR3 region has 13 residues. CDR1 and CDR2 from the germline V gene are MDHEN and SYDVKM. To note about this clonotype: Its antigen is undetermined. Germline and junction disagree at one end, which may indicate a read error.

Primers used in a second PCR of about 7 to 12 cycles were a sample-barcoded 5' primer and a J-beta primer mix. TCRdb called the 5' RACE reads again in MiXCR, with one record for every CDR3 protein. This table holds 750,000 to 950,000 distinct CDR3 sequences, 29% found once. This sample also belongs to another study, concerning T cells of mothers and their children.

The sample consisted of blood. V is TRBV28 and J is TRBJ1-1; maybe TRBD1 (6 bases). The TCR comes from a middle-aged woman in good health. This CDR3 reads CASHRALNTEAVF. For the CDR3, the DNA is TGTGCCAGCCACAGGGCCCTGAACACTGAAGCTGTCTTT. Looking up the rest from reference TRBV28 and TRBJ1-1 gives the full variable domain: DVKVTQSSRYLVKRTGEKVFLECVQDMDHENMFWYRQDPGLGLRLIYFSYDVKMKEKGDIPEGYSVSREKKERFSLILESASTNQTSMYLCASHRALNTEAVFGQGTRLTVV.